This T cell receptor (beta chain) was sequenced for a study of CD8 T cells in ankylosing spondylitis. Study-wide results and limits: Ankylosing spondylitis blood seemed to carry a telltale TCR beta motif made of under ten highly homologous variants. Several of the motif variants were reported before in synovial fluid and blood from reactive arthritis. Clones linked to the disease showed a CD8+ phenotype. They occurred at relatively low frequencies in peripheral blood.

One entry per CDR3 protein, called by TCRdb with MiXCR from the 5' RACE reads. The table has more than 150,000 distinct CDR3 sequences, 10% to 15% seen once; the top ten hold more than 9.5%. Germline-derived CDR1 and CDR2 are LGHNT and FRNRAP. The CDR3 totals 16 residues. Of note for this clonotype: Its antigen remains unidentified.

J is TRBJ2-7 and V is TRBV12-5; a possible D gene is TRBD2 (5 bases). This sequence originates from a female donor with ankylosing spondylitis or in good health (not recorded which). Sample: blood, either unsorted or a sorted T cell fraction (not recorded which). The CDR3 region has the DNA TGTGTCTGTGGTTTGGCAACCGGGATGAGCTCCTACGAGCAGTACTTC. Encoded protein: CVCGLATGMSSYEQYF.